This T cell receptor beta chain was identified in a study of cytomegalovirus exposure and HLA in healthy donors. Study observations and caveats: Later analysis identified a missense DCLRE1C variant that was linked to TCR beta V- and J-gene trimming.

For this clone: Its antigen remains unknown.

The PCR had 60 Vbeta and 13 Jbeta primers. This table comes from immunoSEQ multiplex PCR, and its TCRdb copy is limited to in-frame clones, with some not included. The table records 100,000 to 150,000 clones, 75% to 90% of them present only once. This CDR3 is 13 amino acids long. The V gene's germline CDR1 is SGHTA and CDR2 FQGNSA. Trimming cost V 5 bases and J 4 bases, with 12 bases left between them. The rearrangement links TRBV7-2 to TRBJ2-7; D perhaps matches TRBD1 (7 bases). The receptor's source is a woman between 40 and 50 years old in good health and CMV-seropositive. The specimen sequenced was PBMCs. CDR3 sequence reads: CASSRGTEYEQYF. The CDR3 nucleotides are TGTGCCAGCAGCCGGGGGACAGAGTACGAGCAGTACTTC.